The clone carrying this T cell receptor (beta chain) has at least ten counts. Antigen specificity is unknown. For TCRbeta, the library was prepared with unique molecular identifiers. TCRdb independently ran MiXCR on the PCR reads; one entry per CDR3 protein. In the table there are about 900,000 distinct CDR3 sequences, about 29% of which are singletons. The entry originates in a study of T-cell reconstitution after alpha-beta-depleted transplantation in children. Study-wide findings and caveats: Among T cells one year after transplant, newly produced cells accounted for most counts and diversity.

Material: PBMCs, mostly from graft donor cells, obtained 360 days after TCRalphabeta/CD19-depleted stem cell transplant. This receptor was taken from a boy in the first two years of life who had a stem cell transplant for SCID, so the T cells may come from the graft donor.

The CDR3 DNA follows: TGTGCCAGCTCACCGGGACTCCACTTGTATGGCTACACCTTC. Its translation is CASSPGLHLYGYTF. This chain uses TRBV18 with TRBJ1-2, with a weak D call TRBD1 (5 bases). The CDR3 length is 14 residues. Germline-derived CDR1 and CDR2 are KGHSH and LQKENI. Trimming took 3 bases from V and 5 from J, leaving 13 bases between them.